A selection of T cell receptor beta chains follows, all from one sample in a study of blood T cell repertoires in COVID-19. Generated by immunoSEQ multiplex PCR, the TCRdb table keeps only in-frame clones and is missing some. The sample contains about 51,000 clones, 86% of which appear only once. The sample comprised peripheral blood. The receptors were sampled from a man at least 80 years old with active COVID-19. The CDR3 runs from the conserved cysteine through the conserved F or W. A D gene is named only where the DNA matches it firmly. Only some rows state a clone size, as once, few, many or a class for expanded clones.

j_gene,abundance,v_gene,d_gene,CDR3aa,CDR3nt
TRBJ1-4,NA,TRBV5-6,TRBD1,CASSLRGGLEKLFF,TGTGCCAGCAGCTTGAGAGGGGGCCTAGAAAAACTGTTTTTT
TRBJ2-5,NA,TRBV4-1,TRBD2,CASSRGGGAAEETQYF,TGCGCCAGCAGCCGCGGGGGAGGGGCGGCGGAGGAGACCCAGTACTTC
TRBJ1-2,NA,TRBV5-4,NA,CASSLEQGSGYTF,TGTGCCAGCAGCTTGGAGCAGGGGAGCGGCTACACCTTC
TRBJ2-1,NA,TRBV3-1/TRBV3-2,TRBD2,CASSEGLAGEPLNEQFF,TGTGCCAGCAGCGAGGGACTAGCGGGAGAGCCTCTGAATGAGCAGTTCTTC
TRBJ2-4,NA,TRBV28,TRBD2,CASSPPLAERLAKNIQYF,TGTGCCAGCAGTCCCCCACTAGCGGAAAGACTAGCCAAAAACATTCAGTACTTC
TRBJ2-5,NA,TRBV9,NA,CASSVGGQRQETQYF,TGTGCCAGCAGCGTAGGGGGACAAAGACAAGAGACCCAGTACTTC
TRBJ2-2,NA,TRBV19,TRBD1,CASSPTGTNTGELFF,TGTGCCAGTAGCCCGACAGGGACGAACACCGGGGAGCTGTTTTTT
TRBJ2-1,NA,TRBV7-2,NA,CASSLNRFRGSYNEQFF,TGTGCCAGCAGCTTAAATCGGTTTAGGGGGTCCTACAATGAGCAGTTCTTC
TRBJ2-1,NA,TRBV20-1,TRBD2,CSASTGGREQFF,TGCAGTGCTAGTACGGGAGGGCGGGAGCAGTTCTTC
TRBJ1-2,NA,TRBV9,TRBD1,CASRRDSPSDGYTF,TGTGCCAGCCGGCGGGACAGCCCTTCCGATGGCTACACCTTC
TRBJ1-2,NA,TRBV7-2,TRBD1,CASSPQGDYGYTF,TGTGCCAGCAGCCCACAGGGGGACTATGGCTACACCTTC
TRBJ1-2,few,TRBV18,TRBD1,CASSHGDNRDRLYGYTF,TGTGCCAGCTCCCACGGGGATAACCGGGACAGGCTCTATGGCTACACCTTC
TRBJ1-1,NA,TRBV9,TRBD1,CASSETGSTEAFF,TGTGCCAGCAGTGAGACAGGGAGCACTGAAGCTTTCTTT
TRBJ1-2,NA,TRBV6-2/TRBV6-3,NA,CASSYPQAGGYTF,TGTGCCAGCAGTTATCCCCAGGCGGGCGGCTACACCTTC
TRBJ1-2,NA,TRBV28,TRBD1,CASSLSGTGIYGYTF,TGTGCCAGCAGTTTATCCGGGACAGGGATCTATGGCTACACCTTC
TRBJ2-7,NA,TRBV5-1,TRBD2,CASSPPGTSGLYEQYF,TGCGCCAGCAGCCCGCCCGGGACTAGCGGACTCTACGAGCAGTACTTC
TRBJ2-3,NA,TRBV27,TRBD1,CASRPTGVDTQYF,TGTGCCAGCAGACCGACAGGGGTAGATACGCAGTATTTT
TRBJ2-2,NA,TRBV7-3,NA,CASSTWGGQLNTGELFF,TGTGCCAGCAGCACCTGGGGTGGACAGTTGAACACCGGGGAGCTGTTTTTT
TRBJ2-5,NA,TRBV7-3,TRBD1,CASSRGRGRGETQYF,TGTGCCAGCAGCCGCGGCAGGGGGCGAGGAGAGACCCAGTACTTC
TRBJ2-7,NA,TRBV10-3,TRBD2,CAISIAGGQGYEQYF,TGTGCCATCAGTATAGCGGGAGGTCAGGGCTACGAGCAGTACTTC
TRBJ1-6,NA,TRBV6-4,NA,CASSPLGGSSPLHF,TGTGCCAGCAGCCCCCTCGGGGGTAGCTCACCCCTCCACTTT
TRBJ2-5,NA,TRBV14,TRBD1,CASSPWDSVQETQYF,TGTGCCAGCAGCCCCTGGGACAGCGTCCAAGAGACCCAGTACTTC
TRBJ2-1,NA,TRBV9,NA,CASSVGVAESYNEQFF,TGTGCCAGCAGCGTAGGAGTAGCGGAGTCCTACAATGAGCAGTTCTTC
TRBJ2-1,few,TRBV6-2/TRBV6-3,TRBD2,CASSRDYTLNEQFF,TGTGCCAGCAGTCGGGACTACACCCTCAATGAGCAGTTCTTC
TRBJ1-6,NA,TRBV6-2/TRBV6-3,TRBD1,CASSQLGTGDYSPLHF,TGTGCCAGCAGTCAACTGGGGACAGGGGATTATTCACCCCTCCACTTT
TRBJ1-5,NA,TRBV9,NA,CASSRGVHQPQHF,TGTGCCAGCAGCCGGGGGGTTCATCAGCCCCAGCATTTT